This T cell receptor beta chain was profiled in a study of T cells expressing NK-cell markers. From the 5' RACE reads, TCRdb lists one entry per CDR3 protein and no DNA. This listing includes 400,000 to 450,000 distinct CDR3 sequences. The CDR3 has 16 residues. Germline-derived CDR1 and CDR2 are KGHDR and SFDVKD. The receptor's source is a woman aged 18-70 years in good health. The genes are TRBV24-1 and TRBJ2-1. Material: blood T cells: a sorted CD56 or NKG2C T cell subset, CD4+ or CD8+ T cells, or bulk PBMC T cells (not recorded which). CDR3: CATSDGRISSYNEQFF.